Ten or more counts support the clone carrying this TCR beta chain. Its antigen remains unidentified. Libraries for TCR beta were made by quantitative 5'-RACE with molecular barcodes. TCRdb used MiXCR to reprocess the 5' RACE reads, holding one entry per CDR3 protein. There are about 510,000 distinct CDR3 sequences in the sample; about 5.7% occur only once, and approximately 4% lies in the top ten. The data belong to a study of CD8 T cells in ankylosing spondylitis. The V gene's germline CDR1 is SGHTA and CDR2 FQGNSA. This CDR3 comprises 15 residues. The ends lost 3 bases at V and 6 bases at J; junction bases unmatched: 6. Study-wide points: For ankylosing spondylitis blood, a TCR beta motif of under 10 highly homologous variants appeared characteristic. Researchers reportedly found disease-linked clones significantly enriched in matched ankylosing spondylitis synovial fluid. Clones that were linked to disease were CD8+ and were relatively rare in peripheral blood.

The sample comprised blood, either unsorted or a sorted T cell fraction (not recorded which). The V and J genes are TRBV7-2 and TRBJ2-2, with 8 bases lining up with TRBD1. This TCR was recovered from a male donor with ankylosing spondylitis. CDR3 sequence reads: CASSLGQVIPGELFF. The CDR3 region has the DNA TGTGCCAGCAGCTTGGGACAGGTCATCCCCGGGGAGCTGTTTTTT. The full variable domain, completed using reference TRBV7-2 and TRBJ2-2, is GAGVSQSPSNKVTEKGKDVELRCDPISGHTALYWYRQSLGQGLEFLIYFQGNSAPDKSGLPSDRFSAERTGGSVSTLTIQRTQQEDSAVYLCASSLGQVIPGELFFGEGSRLTVL.